Reported below is one T cell receptor (beta chain). The data were obtained in a study of blood T cell repertoires in COVID-19. Study in general: Acute and convalescent COVID-19 samples came from the United States, Italy and Spain. T cells, B-cell-depleted T cells, or PBMCs supplied cDNA or gDNA.

Original processing notes: The assay estimated nucleated cells by amplifying reference gene primers. Clones were read by immunoSEQ multiplex PCR, and TCRdb kept only the in-frame ones, dropping some. V, J and clone size were drawn from that table, and D and trimming were deduced from the DNA. Among about 42,000 clones listed, approximately 88% were seen once. The germline V gene encodes CDR1 SGDLS and CDR2 YYNGEE. The CDR3 has 19 residues. V lost 3 bases, J lost 5 bases, and 22 bases stayed unmatched. The source material was peripheral blood. This clonotype was sampled from a human donor in a cohort sampled during active COVID-19. This rearrangement joins TRBV9 to TRBJ2-5; 7 nucleotides match TRBD2. The CDR3 spells CASSDRLDYSGGGSETQYF. The CDR3 nucleotides read TGTGCCAGCAGCGACCGTTTGGACTACTCCGGGGGAGGGTCGGAGACCCAGTACTTC.